This passage covers 30 T cell receptor beta chains from one sample sequenced in a study of CD8 T cells in ankylosing spondylitis. TCRdb ran MiXCR on the 5' RACE reads and lists one entry per CDR3 protein. This table has just over 150,000 distinct CDR3 sequences, 15% to 20% appearing once. The sequenced sample was blood, either unsorted or a sorted T cell fraction (not recorded which). Receptors were obtained from a male donor with ankylosing spondylitis or in good health (not recorded which).

This clonotype appeared a few times. V gene TRBV5-1 combines with J gene TRBJ2-5; 7 nucleotides align to TRBD2. CDR1 SGHRS and CDR2 YFSETQ come from the germline V gene. CDR3 size: 14 residues. Trimming cost V 5 bases and J 2 bases; bases outside gene matches: 6. The CDR3 DNA follows: TGCGCCAGCAGGAGGGAGGGTTTTCAAGAGACCCAGTACTTC. Protein: CASRREGFQETQYF.

This clonotype was seen at least ten times. This chain connects TRBV5-1 to TRBJ2-2, with D perhaps matching TRBD1 (6 bases). Deletions cut 4 bases from V and 7 bases from J, with 17 bases between. Germline CDR1 and CDR2: SGHRS and YFSETQ. CDR3 length: 15 residues. The CDR3 loop is CASSIDGQPFGELFF. DNA for the CDR3: TGCGCCAGCAGCATAGACGGACAGCCGTTCGGGGAGCTGTTTTTT.

J is TRBJ2-7 and V is TRBV10-3; D may match TRBD1 or TRBD2 (5 bases each). Trimming took off 3 bases at V and 7 bases at J, with 22 bases between the two ends. This CDR3 is 16 amino acids long. The V gene's germline CDR1 is ENHRY and CDR2 SYGVKD. CDR3 DNA: TGTGCCATCAGTGACGTACGGGGCGGAACACAAGGGGAGCAGTACTTC. It is translated as CAISDVRGGTQGEQYF.

The V call is TRBV10-3, the J call TRBJ2-7; a possible D gene is TRBD2 (5 bases). Germline V gene lookup returns CDR1 ENHRY and CDR2 SYGVKD. V was trimmed by 7 bases and J by 2 bases, leaving 18 bases between them. This CDR3 spans 15 amino acids. The CDR3 DNA sequence: TGTGCCATCACAAGTGCTGACACGGGGACCTACGAGCAGTACTTC. As protein: CAITSADTGTYEQYF.

As for this clonotype: Being one base from a much bigger clone, this may be a read error. The genes are TRBV28 and TRBJ2-7; no firm D call. In germline, CDR1 is MDHEN, CDR2 SYDVKM. The CDR3 loop spans 15 amino acids. The CDR3, as DNA: TGTGTCAGCAGTATTGGCGCTACCACCTCCTACGAGCAGTACTTC. Encoded protein: CVSSIGATTSYEQYF.

The V and J genes are TRBV7-9 and TRBJ2-3; maybe TRBD1 (5 bases). The germline gives CDR1 SEHNR, CDR2 FQNEAQ (reference sequence). V was clipped by 1 base and J by 6 bases, with 11 bases between them. The CDR3 runs to 14 residues. CDR3: CASSLVQGSDTQYF. CDR3 DNA: TGTGCCAGCAGCTTAGTTCAGGGTTCGGATACGCAGTATTTT.

In its sample, this clonotype was seen a few times. V usage is TRBV7-7 and J usage is TRBJ2-3, with D unclear. The length of the CDR3 is 16 residues. Germline assignment: CDR1 SSHAT and CDR2 FNYEAQ (reference sequence). Trimming shortened V by 3 bases and J by 4 bases, and 17 bases separated the two germline ends. CDR3 coding DNA: TGTGCCAGCAGCTTCCCCCGATCGCAAAGGGCAGATACGCAGTATTTT. As protein: CASSFPRSQRADTQYF.

This clonotype was observed many times. This chain joins TRBV28 and TRBJ2-7; TRBD1 aligns across 7 bases. The V gene end was trimmed by 4 bases and the J gene end by 9 bases; junction bases not matched to a gene: 18. The CDR3 contains 16 residues. Germline lookup yields CDR1 MDHEN and CDR2 SYDVKM. The CDR3 region is CASSSPRDSRDTGQYF. The CDR3 nucleotides read TGTGCCAGCAGTTCCCCACGGGACAGCCGGGATACAGGGCAGTACTTC.

This clonotype has a handful of counts. This chain joins TRBV28 and TRBJ1-4; TRBD1 aligns across 7 bases. After removal of 6 bases from V and 6 bases from J, the junction contained 7 bases not matched to a gene. Germline V lookup: CDR1 MDHEN, CDR2 SYDVKM. The CDR3 length is 14 residues. The CDR3 bases are TGTGCCAGCAGCCAGGGGGGGCTTGATGAAAAACTGTTTTTT. It is translated as CASSQGGLDEKLFF.

This clonotype was recorded at least ten times. This chain links TRBV20-1 with TRBJ1-1; TRBD1 aligns across 9 bases. Germline loops: CDR1 DFQATT, CDR2 SNEGSKA (reference sequence). After removal of 3 bases from V and 0 bases from J, the junction contained 2 bases not matched to a gene. CDR3 length equals 14 residues. CDR3: CSASTGGLNTEAFF. The DNA of the CDR3 is TGCAGTGCTAGTACAGGGGGCTTGAACACTGAAGCTTTCTTT.

This clonotype was detected ten times or more. V gene TRBV6-5 combines with J gene TRBJ2-7; the D gene is possibly TRBD2 (6 bases). The germline V and J ends were trimmed by 8 bases and 12 bases, with 20 bases remaining between them. The CDR3 is made up of 12 amino acids. From germline, CDR1 is MNHEY and CDR2 SVGAGI. CDR3 protein: CASASRDFDAYF. The CDR3 DNA sequence: TGTGCCAGCGCCTCTCGGGACTTCGATGCGTACTTC.

In its sample, this clonotype was seen many times. The chain links TRBV25-1 to TRBJ2-7; TRBD2 matches at 13 bases. Germline CDR1 is MGHDK and CDR2 is SYGVNS. CDR3 length: 18 residues. V dropped 0 bases and J dropped 5; count of bases not matched to a gene: 10. CDR3 sequence (DNA): TGTGCCAGCAGTGAATATGTTGGACTAGCGGGAGATAGTGACGAGCAGTACTTC. As protein: CASSEYVGLAGDSDEQYF.

This clonotype was seen a handful of times. The chain links TRBV7-2 to TRBJ2-3, with a possible D match to TRBD1 (5 bases). Trimming stripped 1 base from V and 4 bases from J, with 6 bases between. Looked up from germline, CDR1 is SGHTA and CDR2 is FQGNSA. The CDR3 has 13 amino acids. CDR3 protein: CASSLGGPDTQYF. DNA for the CDR3: TGTGCCAGCAGCTTAGGGGGCCCAGATACGCAGTATTTT.

V gene TRBV28 combines with J gene TRBJ1-1; 7 bases are shared with TRBD1. CDR3 size: 15 residues. V lost 6 bases to trimming and J lost 1 base; unmatched junction nucleotides: 8. Per germline, CDR1 MDHEN and CDR2 SYDVKM. The CDR3 DNA sequence: TGTGCCAGCAGCTCGGTCAGGGGGAAGAACACTGAAGCTTTCTTT. Its translation is CASSSVRGKNTEAFF.

The gene calls are TRBV10-3 and TRBJ2-7; 12 bases agree with TRBD1. The CDR3 loop spans 15 amino acids. V dropped 6 bases and J dropped 3; count of bases not matched to a gene: 6. CDR1 is ENHRY, CDR2 SYGVKD, per germline. As DNA, the CDR3 is TGTGCCATCAGGGGACAGGGGGCGTCCAACTACGAGCAGTACTTC. Its translation is CAIRGQGASNYEQYF.

This clonotype was recorded at least ten times. V gene TRBV28 combines with J gene TRBJ1-1; D is unresolved. In germline, CDR1 is MDHEN, CDR2 SYDVKM. Trimming stripped 6 bases from V and 4 bases from J, with 12 bases between. This CDR3 contains 13 residues. The DNA for the CDR3 is TGTGCCAGCAGATCGGACTGGGGCACTGAAGCTTTCTTT. This encodes CASRSDWGTEAFF.

J is TRBJ2-7 and V is TRBV29-1; D gene ambiguous. CDR1 and CDR2 (germline): SQVTM, ANQGSEA. The CDR3 has 10 residues. V lost 4 bases and J lost 6, with 7 bases in between. The CDR3 coding sequence is TGCAGCGTTGGATCAGGCGAGCAGTACTTC. It yields the protein CSVGSGEQYF.

This clonotype appeared a few times. DNA of the CDR3: TGCAGCGTTGAGCAGGGGATAGGCGGCTACACCTTC. Amino acid sequence: CSVEQGIGGYTF. V is TRBV29-1 and J is TRBJ1-2; D may be TRBD1 (6 bases). The CDR3 has 12 amino acids. V lost 3 bases to trimming and J lost 8 bases, with 13 bases between them. The germline V gene encodes CDR1 SQVTM and CDR2 ANQGSEA.

Many counts were recorded for this clonotype. V is TRBV2 and J is TRBJ2-3, with D perhaps being TRBD1 or TRBD2 (5 bases each). Germline V gives CDR1 SNHLY, CDR2 FYNNEI. The V gene lost 3 bases and the J gene lost 1 base, with 5 bases spanning the gap. The CDR3 length is 13 residues. In DNA, the CDR3 is TGTGCCAGCAGTGAGGGGGGCACAGATACGCAGTATTTT. It codes for CASSEGGTDTQYF.

The J gene is TRBJ1-1, the V gene TRBV10-3; D is perhaps TRBD1 (5 bases). V shed 5 bases and J shed 1 base, with 14 bases lying between them. The CDR3 is made up of 15 amino acids. Germline values: CDR1 ENHRY, CDR2 SYGVKD. The CDR3 loop reads CAISPSGTSNTEAFF. CDR3 nucleotides: TGTGCCATCAGTCCTTCCGGGACGTCGAACACTGAAGCTTTCTTT.

This clonotype was observed a few times. The chain is built from TRBV20-1 and TRBJ1-5, with a tentative D call TRBD1 (5 bases). Looked up from germline, CDR1 is DFQATT and CDR2 is SNEGSKA (reference sequence). Trimming cost V 0 bases and J 7 bases, with 10 bases left between them. The CDR3 sequence is 13 residues long. CDR3: CSARDGGEQPQHF. The CDR3 coding sequence is TGCAGTGCTAGAGATGGGGGGGAGCAGCCCCAGCATTTT.

This clonotype was seen at least ten times. The chain recombines TRBV15 with TRBJ1-1; D uncertain. Germline V gene data show CDR1 as LNHNV and CDR2 as YYDKDF (reference sequence). Trimming pared 1 base from V and 1 base from J, leaving 10 bases between. The CDR3 has 15 residues. CDR3 DNA: TGTGCCACCAGCAGAGCCTATGGTGGGAACACTGAAGCTTTCTTT. Translation: CATSRAYGGNTEAFF. The complete variable domain, with remaining parts taken from reference TRBV15 and TRBJ1-1, reads DAMVIQNPRYQVTQFGKPVTLSCSQTLNHNVMYWYQQKSSQAPKLLFHYYDKDFNNEADTPDNFQSRRPNTSFCFLDIRSPGLGDTAMYLCATSRAYGGNTEAFFGQGTRLTVV.

The table lists this clonotype with many counts. The chain employs TRBV25-1 and TRBJ2-2; the match to TRBD1 covers 8 bases. Germline V lookup: CDR1 MGHDK, CDR2 SYGVNS. CDR3 length equals 16 residues. The trim removed 10 bases at V and 4 bases at J, leaving 14 bases unmatched. The CDR3 is CATISDRARGTGELFF. DNA of the CDR3: TGTGCCACCATCTCGGACAGGGCCAGAGGCACCGGGGAGCTGTTTTTT.

This clonotype was recorded many times. This rearrangement joins TRBV28 to TRBJ1-1, with D hard to call. The V gene's germline CDR1 is MDHEN and CDR2 SYDVKM. The CDR3 spans 13 residues. Trimming shortened V by 7 bases and J by 6 bases, and 15 bases separated the two germline ends. This CDR3 reads CASTLRRAAEAFF. In DNA, the CDR3 is TGTGCCAGCACCTTGCGTCGGGCCGCTGAAGCTTTCTTT.

The chain joins TRBV2 to TRBJ2-7; 8 nucleotides align to TRBD1. This CDR3 is built from 14 residues. Germline V gene data show CDR1 as SNHLY and CDR2 as FYNNEI. The CDR3 spells CVRRRTGPSYEQYF. CDR3 coding DNA: TGTGTCAGAAGACGGACAGGGCCCTCCTACGAGCAGTACTTC.

This clonotype was detected once. The germline gene is not matched at one end of the junction; a read error may be the cause. The V call is TRBV5-1, the J call TRBJ1-5; the match to TRBD1 covers 12 bases. Germline-derived CDR1 and CDR2 are SGHRS and YFSETQ. CDR3 length equals 15 residues. CDR3 amino acids: CAISLGQGARQPQHF. In nucleotides, the CDR3 is TGCGCCATCAGCTTGGGACAGGGGGCCAGGCAGCCCCAGCATTTT. Full variable domain (rest looked up from reference TRBV5-1 and TRBJ1-5): KAGVTQTPRYLIKTRGQQVTLSCSPISGHRSVSWYQQTPGQGLQFLFEYFSETQRNKGNFPGRFSGRQFSNSRSEMNVSTLELGDSALYLCAISLGQGARQPQHFGDGTRLSIL.

Comment on this clonotype: Just one base apart from a much larger clone, this may be a read error. J is TRBJ2-1 and V is TRBV2; TRBD2 matches 12 bases. CDR1 is SNHLY, CDR2 FYNNEI, per germline. Losses at the gene ends were 8 bases for V and 2 bases for J; bases not matched to a gene: 4. The CDR3 loop spans 15 amino acids. CDR3 protein: CASQLAGGPYNEQFF. The CDR3 DNA reads TGTGCCAGCCAGCTAGCGGGAGGGCCCTACAATGAGCAGTTCTTC.

This clonotype was counted at least ten times. The V and J genes are TRBV2 and TRBJ2-1, with 8 positions matching TRBD1. Germline CDR1 and CDR2: SNHLY and FYNNEI. CDR3 length: 14 residues. V was clipped by 7 bases and J by 6 bases; unmatched bases: 8. The chain's CDR3 is CASTLHQGANEQFF. The CDR3 bases are TGTGCCAGCACCCTTCATCAGGGGGCCAATGAGCAGTTCTTC.

This chain connects TRBV5-5 to TRBJ2-5, with 12 nucleotides matching TRBD2. V gave up 4 bases and J gave up 5 bases; unmatched junction bases: 3. The CDR3 is 14 residues long. Germline V gives CDR1 SGHKS, CDR2 YYEKEE (reference sequence). The CDR3 coding sequence is TGTGCCAGCAGCCCCCTAGCGGGAGGGGAGACCCAGTACTTC. It codes for CASSPLAGGETQYF.

This clonotype was counted only a few times. The J gene is TRBJ2-2, the V gene TRBV5-1, with 7 bases that match TRBD1. The CDR3 extends over 16 amino acids. Germline V gene data show CDR1 as SGHRS and CDR2 as YFSETQ. V shed 6 bases and J 4 bases; nucleotides not matched to a gene: 12. CDR3: CASTKGAEISTGELFF. Here the CDR3 DNA reads TGCGCCAGCACCAAGGGGGCAGAAATTTCCACCGGGGAGCTGTTTTTT.